This TCR beta chain was observed in a study of blood T cell repertoires in COVID-19. In the study overall: T cells, B-cell-depleted T cells, or PBMCs supplied cDNA or gDNA.

In the source study's methods: Amplification of reference gene primers was used by the study to estimate nucleated cell counts. Using immunoSEQ multiplex PCR, the repertoire was profiled, and TCRdb retains in-frame clones only, with some absent. V and J calls and clone size are those listed in that table; D and trimming were worked out from the DNA. Here the sample spans about 300,000 clones, around 85% being singletons. The CDR3 is made up of 18 amino acids. Germline values: CDR1 MDHEN, CDR2 SYDVKM. The junction had 10 bases not matched to a gene; V was cut back by 2 bases and J by 0 bases. Assignments of participants to cohorts depended upon their own reported clinical history. Someone with COVID-19 had been met by exposed participants within 2 weeks before study entry.

The sequenced sample consisted of PBMCs or T cells enriched from blood (not recorded which). This sequence joins TRBV28 and TRBJ1-1; 9 bases line up with TRBD1. The receptor was isolated from a woman aged 30 to 39 who had been exposed to COVID-19. The CDR3 sequence: CASSLRSLGTGLNTEAFF. The CDR3, as DNA: TGTGCCAGCAGTTTACGGTCCTTAGGGACAGGGCTGAACACTGAAGCTTTCTTT.